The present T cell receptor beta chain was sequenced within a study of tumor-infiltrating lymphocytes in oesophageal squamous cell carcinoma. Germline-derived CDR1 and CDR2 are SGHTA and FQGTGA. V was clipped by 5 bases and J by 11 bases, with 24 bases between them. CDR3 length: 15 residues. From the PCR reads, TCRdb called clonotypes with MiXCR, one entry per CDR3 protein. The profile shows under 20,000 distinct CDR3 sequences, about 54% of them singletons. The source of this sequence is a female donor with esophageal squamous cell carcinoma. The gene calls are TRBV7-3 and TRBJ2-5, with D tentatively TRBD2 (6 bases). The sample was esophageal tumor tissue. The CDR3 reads CASSPAGGLNNEQYF. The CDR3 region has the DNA TGTGCCAGCAGCCCAGCGGGCGGGTTAAACAATGAGCAGTACTTC.